This paragraph covers one TCR beta chain sequence. The target antigen is unknown. The germline V gene encodes CDR1 MGHRA and CDR2 YSYEKL. The CDR3 extends over 13 amino acids. Deletions cut 6 bases from V and 8 bases from J, with 16 bases between. These data come from a study of beta chain features in type 1 diabetes. Purity (above 98%) was reached by all sorted populations. The sequenced template was cDNA made from the entire isolated RNA. Profiling relied on immunoSEQ multiplex PCR, and the TCRdb table lists in-frame clones only, not all of them. The sample holds 350,000 to 450,000 clones, about 14% seen once. Points from the study as a whole: The naive, central memory and Treg TCRB repertoires looked more alike in patients than they did in healthy donors.

The sample was naive CD4+ T cells from blood. The rearrangement uses TRBV4-1 and TRBJ1-2; possibly TRBD1 for D (6 bases). The receptor was isolated from a man aged 25-45 years in good health. CDR3 protein: CASSQGGGDGYTF. DNA of the CDR3: TGCGCCAGCAGTCAGGGAGGGGGTGACGGCTACACCTTC.